The clone carrying this T cell receptor (beta chain) was seen more than once but under ten times. This entry is derived from a study of early T cells in non-severe SARS-CoV-2 infection. Each CDR3 protein gets one entry after TCRdb re-called the 5' RACE reads with MiXCR. The data contain about 110,000 distinct CDR3 sequences, 11% of them singletons. Germline lookup yields CDR1 SQVTM and CDR2 ANQGSEA. The CDR3 loop spans 13 amino acids. Trimming removed 4 bases from V and 7 bases from J, with 14 bases in between. The J gene is TRBJ2-1, the V gene TRBV29-1; D is possibly TRBD2 (7 bases). The sequencing sample was made of whole blood. The receptor was isolated from an adult who was a healthcare worker with PCR-confirmed SARS-CoV-2 infection or an uninfected control (not recorded which). The CDR3, as DNA: TGCAGCGTTGGGGGACACGGGGGGAATGAGCAGTTCTTC. Protein: CSVGGHGGNEQFF.